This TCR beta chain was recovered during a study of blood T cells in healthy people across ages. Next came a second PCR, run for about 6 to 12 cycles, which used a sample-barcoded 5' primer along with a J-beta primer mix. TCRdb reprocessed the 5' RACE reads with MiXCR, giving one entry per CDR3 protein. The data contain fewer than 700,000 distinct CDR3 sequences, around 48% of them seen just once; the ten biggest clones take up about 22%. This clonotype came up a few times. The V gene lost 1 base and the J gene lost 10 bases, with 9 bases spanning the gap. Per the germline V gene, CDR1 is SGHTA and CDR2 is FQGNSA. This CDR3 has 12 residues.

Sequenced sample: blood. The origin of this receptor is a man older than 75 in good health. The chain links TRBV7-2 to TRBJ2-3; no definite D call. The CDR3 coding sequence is TGTGCCAGCAGCTTAGTGGAGTGGGCGCAGTATTTT. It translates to CASSLVEWAQYF.